This T cell receptor (beta chain) was documented in a study of shared clonotypes between healthy human individuals. In this sample, this clone turned up a few times. The table came from immunoSEQ multiplex PCR; TCRdb's copy has only in-frame clones and leaves some out. The data show about 470,000 clones, roughly 77% seen once. CDR3 length: 14 residues. CDR1 is MNHEY, CDR2 SMNVEV, per germline (reference sequence). V shed 5 bases, J shed 1 base, and the junction held 4 bases outside the gene matches. The rearrangement uses TRBV27 and TRBJ1-1; TRBD1 matches 7 bases. Sequenced material: PBMCs. This receptor was obtained from a woman aged 40 to 55 in good health. Some clones in this sample may be carry-over from other donors' samples. The CDR3 is CASSTRQGNTEAFF. The CDR3 coding sequence is TGTGCCAGCAGTACGCGACAGGGGAACACTGAAGCTTTCTTT.